Relative to its sample, the clone carrying this T cell receptor (beta chain) is medium-sized. The source of the sample is a study of tumor-infiltrating lymphocytes in oesophageal squamous cell carcinoma. The germline gives CDR1 SGHVS, CDR2 FNYEAQ. Trimming cost V 8 bases and J 4 bases; bases outside gene matches: 8. CDR3 length: 14 amino acids. TCRdb reprocessed the PCR reads via MiXCR and lists one record per CDR3 protein. The repertoire holds more than 15,000 distinct CDR3 sequences, with 35% to 45% as singletons. This sequence was found in a female donor with esophageal squamous cell carcinoma. The rearrangement joins TRBV7-6 to TRBJ2-7; 10 positions match TRBD1. The sequencing input was normal esophageal tissue next to the tumor. CDR3 sequence: CASSARQGAYEQYF. In nucleotides, the CDR3 is TGTGCCAGCTCGGCTCGACAGGGGGCTTACGAGCAGTACTTC.